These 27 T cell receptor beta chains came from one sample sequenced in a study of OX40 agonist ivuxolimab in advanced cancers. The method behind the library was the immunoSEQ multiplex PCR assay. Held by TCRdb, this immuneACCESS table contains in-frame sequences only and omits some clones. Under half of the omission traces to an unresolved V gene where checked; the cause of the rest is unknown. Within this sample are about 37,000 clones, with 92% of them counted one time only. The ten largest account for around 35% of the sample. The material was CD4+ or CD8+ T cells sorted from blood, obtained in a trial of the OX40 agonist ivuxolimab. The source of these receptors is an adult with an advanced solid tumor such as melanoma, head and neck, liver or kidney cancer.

The CDR3 nucleotides read TGCGCCAGCAGTGAGGGGACTAGCGGGAGAGTCTACGAGCAGTACTTC. As protein: CASSEGTSGRVYEQYF. The chain is built from TRBV10-2 and TRBJ2-7; 14 bases are a match to TRBD2. Unmatched junction bases numbered 3, after V lost 2 bases and J lost 3 bases. CDR1 is WSHSY, CDR2 SAAADI, per germline. The CDR3 consists of 16 residues.

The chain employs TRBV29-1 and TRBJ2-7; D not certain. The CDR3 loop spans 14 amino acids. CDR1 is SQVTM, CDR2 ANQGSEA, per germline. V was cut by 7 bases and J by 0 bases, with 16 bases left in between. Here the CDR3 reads CSAQGSWDSYEQYF. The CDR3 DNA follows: TGCAGCGCTCAAGGGTCATGGGACTCCTACGAGCAGTACTTC.

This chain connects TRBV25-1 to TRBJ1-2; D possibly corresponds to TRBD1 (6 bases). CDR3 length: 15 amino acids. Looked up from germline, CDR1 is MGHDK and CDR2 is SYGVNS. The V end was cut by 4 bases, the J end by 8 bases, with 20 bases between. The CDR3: CASSGMAWGARGYTF. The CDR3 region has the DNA TGTGCCAGCAGTGGAATGGCCTGGGGGGCGCGGGGCTACACCTTC.

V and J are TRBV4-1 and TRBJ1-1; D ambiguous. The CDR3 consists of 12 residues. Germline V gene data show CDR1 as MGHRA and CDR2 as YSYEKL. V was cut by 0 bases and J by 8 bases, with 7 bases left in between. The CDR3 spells CASSQDSREAFF. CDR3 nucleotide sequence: TGCGCCAGCAGCCAAGATTCGAGGGAAGCTTTCTTT.

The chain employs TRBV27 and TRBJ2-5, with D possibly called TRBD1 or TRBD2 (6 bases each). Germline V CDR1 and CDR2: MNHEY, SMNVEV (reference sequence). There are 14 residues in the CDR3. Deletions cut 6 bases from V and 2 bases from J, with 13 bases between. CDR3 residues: CASSQTGGQETQYF. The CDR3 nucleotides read TGTGCCAGCAGCCAGACAGGAGGGCAAGAGACCCAGTACTTC.

CDR3 sequence (DNA): TGCAGCGTTGAGGGGGACACTTTCTACGAGCAGTACTTC. Translated, it gives CSVEGDTFYEQYF. The rearrangement links TRBV29-1 to TRBJ2-7, with D tentatively TRBD1 (6 bases). The germline CDR1 and CDR2 sequences are SQVTM and ANQGSEA. The CDR3 has 13 amino acids. V dropped 3 bases and J dropped 3 bases, with 12 bases sitting between them.

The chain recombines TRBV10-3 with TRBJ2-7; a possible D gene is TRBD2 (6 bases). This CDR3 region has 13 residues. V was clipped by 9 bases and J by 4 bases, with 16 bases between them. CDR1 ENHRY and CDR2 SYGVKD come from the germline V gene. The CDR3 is CAISPGEAYEQYF. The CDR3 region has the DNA TGTGCCATATCTCCGGGAGAGGCATACGAGCAGTACTTC.

CDR3 nucleotide sequence: TGCGCCAGCAGCCAAGTAATCGGGTTCACTAGCACAGATACGCAGTATTTT. Its protein product is CASSQVIGFTSTDTQYF. The chain carries TRBV4-3 and TRBJ2-3; D unclear. The CDR3 has 17 amino acids. V lost 1 base, J lost 0 bases, and 14 bases lay in between. CDR1 and CDR2 from the germline V gene are LGHNA and YSLEER.

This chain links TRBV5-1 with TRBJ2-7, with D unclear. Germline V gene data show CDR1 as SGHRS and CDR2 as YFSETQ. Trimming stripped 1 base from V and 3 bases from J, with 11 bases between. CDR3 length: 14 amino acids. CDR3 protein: CASSLSGRNYEQYF. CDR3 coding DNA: TGCGCCAGCAGCTTGTCTGGCAGGAACTACGAGCAGTACTTC.

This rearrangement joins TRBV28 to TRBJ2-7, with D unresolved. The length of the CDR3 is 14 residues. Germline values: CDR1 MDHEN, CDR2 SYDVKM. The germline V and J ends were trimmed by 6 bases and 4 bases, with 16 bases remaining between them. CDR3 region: CASRMTGGDYEQYF. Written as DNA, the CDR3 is TGTGCCAGCAGAATGACGGGCGGCGATTACGAGCAGTACTTC.

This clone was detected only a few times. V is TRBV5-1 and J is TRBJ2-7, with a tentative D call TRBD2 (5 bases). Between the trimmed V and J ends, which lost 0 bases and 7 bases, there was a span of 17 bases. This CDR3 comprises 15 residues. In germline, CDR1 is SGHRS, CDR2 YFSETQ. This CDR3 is CASSLEGPPTREQYF. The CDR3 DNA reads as TGCGCCAGCAGCTTGGAAGGGCCCCCCACTAGAGAGCAGTACTTC.

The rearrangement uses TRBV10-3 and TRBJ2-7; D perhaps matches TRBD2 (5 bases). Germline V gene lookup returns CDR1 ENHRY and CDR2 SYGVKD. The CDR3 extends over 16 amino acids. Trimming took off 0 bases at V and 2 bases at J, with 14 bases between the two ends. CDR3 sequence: CAISESQGRLTYEQYF. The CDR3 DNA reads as TGTGCCATCAGTGAGTCGCAAGGACGACTAACCTACGAGCAGTACTTC.

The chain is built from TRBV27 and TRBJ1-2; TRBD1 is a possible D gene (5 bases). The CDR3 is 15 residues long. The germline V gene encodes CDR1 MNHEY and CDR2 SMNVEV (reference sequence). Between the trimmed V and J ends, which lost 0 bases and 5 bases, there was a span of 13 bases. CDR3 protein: CASSLSRSGKYGYTF. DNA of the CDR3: TGTGCCAGCAGTTTATCGCGATCAGGGAAATATGGCTACACCTTC.

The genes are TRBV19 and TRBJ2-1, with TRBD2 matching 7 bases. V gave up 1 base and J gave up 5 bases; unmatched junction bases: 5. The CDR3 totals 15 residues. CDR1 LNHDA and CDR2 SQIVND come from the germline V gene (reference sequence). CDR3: CASSIVAGADNEQFF. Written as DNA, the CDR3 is TGTGCCAGTAGTATAGTGGCGGGAGCAGACAATGAGCAGTTCTTC.

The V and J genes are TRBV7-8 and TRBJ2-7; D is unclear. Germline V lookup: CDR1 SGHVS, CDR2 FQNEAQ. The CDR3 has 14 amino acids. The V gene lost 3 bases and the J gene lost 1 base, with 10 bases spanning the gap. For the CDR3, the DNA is TGTGCCAGCAGCTTTTTTCAGGAGTCCTACGAGCAGTACTTC. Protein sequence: CASSFFQESYEQYF. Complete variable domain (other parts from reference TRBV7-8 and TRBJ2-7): GAGVSQSPRYKVAKRGQDVALRCDPISGHVSLFWYQQALGQGPEFLTYFQNEAQLDKSGLPSDRFFAERPEGSVSTLKIQRTQQEDSAVYLCASSFFQESYEQYFGPGTRLTVT.

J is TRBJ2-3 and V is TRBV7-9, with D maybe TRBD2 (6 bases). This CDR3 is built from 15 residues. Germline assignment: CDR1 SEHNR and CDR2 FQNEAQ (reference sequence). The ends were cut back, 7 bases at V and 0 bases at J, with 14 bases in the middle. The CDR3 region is CASNQASDSTDTQYF. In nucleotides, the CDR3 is TGTGCCAGCAATCAAGCTAGCGACAGCACAGATACGCAGTATTTT.

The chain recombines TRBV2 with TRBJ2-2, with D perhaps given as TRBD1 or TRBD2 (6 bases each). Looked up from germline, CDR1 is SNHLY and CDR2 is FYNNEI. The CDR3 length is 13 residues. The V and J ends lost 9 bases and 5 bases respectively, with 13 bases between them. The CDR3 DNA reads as TGTGCCAGGAGGGGGGAGCGGACCGGGGAGCTGTTTTTT. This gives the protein CARRGERTGELFF.

CDR3 residues: CASSYRATTDTQYF. The CDR3 bases are TGTGCCAGCAGCTATCGGGCCACCACAGATACGCAGTATTTT. The chain has TRBV7-6 and TRBJ2-3; no clear D gene. This CDR3 contains 14 residues. Germline V CDR1 and CDR2: SGHVS, FNYEAQ. The V end was cut by 4 bases, the J end by 2 bases, with 10 bases between.

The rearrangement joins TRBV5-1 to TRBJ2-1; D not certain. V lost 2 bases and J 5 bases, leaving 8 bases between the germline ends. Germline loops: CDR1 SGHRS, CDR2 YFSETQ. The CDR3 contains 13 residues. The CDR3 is CASSFFLNNEQFF. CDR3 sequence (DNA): TGCGCCAGCAGCTTTTTCTTGAACAATGAGCAGTTCTTC.

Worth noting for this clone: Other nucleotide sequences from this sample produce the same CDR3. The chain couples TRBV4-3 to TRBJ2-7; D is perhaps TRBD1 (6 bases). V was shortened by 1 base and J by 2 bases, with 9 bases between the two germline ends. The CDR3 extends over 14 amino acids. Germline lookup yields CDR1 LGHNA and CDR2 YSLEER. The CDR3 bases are TGCGCCAGCAGCCAAGGCGCAGGGGCCTACGAGCAGTACTTC. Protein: CASSQGAGAYEQYF.

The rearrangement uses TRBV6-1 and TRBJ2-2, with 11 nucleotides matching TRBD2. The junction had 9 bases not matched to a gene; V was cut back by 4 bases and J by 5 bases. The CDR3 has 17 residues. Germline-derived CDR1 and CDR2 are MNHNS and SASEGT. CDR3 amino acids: CASSGVLAGGSTGELFF. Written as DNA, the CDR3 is TGTGCCAGCAGTGGAGTTCTAGCGGGAGGAAGTACCGGGGAGCTGTTTTTT.

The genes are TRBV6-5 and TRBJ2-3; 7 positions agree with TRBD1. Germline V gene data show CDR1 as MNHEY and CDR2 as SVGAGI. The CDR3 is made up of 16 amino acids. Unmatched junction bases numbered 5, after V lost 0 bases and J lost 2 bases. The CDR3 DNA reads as TGTGCCAGCAGTTACTCCGGTGACAGGGACACAGATACGCAGTATTTT. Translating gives CASSYSGDRDTDTQYF.

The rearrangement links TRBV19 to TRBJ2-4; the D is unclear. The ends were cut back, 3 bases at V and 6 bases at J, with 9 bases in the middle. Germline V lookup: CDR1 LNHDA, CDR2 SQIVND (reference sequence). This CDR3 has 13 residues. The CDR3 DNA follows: TGTGCCAGTAGTATTAATGCTCGAAACATTCAGTACTTC. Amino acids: CASSINARNIQYF.

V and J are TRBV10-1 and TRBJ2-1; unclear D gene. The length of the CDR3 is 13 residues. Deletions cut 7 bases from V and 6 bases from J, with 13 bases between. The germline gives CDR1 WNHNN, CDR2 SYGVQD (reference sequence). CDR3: CASNPQGTNEQFF. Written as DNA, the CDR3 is TGCGCCAGCAACCCCCAAGGTACCAATGAGCAGTTCTTC.

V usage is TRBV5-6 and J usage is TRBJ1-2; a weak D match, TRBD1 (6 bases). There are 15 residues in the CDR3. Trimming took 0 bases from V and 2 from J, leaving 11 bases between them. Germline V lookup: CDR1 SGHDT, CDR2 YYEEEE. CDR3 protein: CASSLGQGLNYGYTF. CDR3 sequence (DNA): TGTGCCAGCAGCTTGGGTCAGGGGTTAAACTATGGCTACACCTTC. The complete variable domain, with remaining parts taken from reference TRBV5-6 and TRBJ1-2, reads DAGVTQSPTHLIKTRGQQVTLRCSPKSGHDTVSWYQQALGQGPQFIFQYYEEEERQRGNFPDRFSGHQFPNYSSELNVNALLLGDSALYLCASSLGQGLNYGYTFGSGTRLTVV.

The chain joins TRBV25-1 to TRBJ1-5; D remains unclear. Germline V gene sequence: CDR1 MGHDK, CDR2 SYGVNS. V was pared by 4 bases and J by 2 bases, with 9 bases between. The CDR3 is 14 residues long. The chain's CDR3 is CASSVGIGNQPQHF. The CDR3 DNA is TGTGCCAGCAGTGTGGGAATCGGCAATCAGCCCCAGCATTTT.

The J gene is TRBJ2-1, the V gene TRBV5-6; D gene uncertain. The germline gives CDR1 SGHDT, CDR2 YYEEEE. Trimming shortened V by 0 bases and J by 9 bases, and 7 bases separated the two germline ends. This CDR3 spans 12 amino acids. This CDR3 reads CASSLGSGEQFF. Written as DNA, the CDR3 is TGTGCCAGCAGCTTGGGCTCCGGTGAGCAGTTCTTC.